A selection of T cell receptor beta chains follows, all from one sample in a study of cytomegalovirus exposure and HLA in healthy donors. The repertoire was sequenced with immunoSEQ multiplex PCR; TCRdb's copy has only in-frame clones and lacks some. The sample carries 150,000 to 200,000 clones, approximately 84% recorded once. The sample taken for sequencing was PBMCs. All receptors come from a man aged 18 to 29 in good health and CMV-seropositive. Each CDR3 is given with its conserved first and last residue.

V	J	length	CDR3
TRBV5-6	TRBJ1-5	16	CASSLQVQGDLQPQHF
TRBV5-5	TRBJ2-7	14	CASSLMLGGYEQYF
TRBV6-1	TRBJ1-5	18	CASSGYRGKVHSNQPQHF
TRBV5-1	TRBJ2-1	16	CASSLPGLAGVDEQFF
TRBV6-4	TRBJ2-6	15	CASSDDSSGANVLTF
TRBV6-5	TRBJ1-2	16	CASSYRGQGDNYGYTF
TRBV6-1	TRBJ2-5	13	CASNAGFGETQYF
TRBV18	TRBJ1-2	13	CASSPRDISGYTF
TRBV6-5	TRBJ2-7	16	CASSYSRLADVYEQYF
TRBV28	TRBJ1-1	14	CASRDKRTNTEAFF
TRBV4-1	TRBJ2-2	13	CASGQGATGELFF
TRBV2	TRBJ2-3	22	CASGTWDSQIAGTYRSTDTQYF
TRBV6-1	TRBJ2-3	15	CASSTTGGSTDTQYF
TRBV5-1	TRBJ2-6	18	CASSFTRGESSGANVLTF
TRBV6-6	TRBJ1-1	13	CASSGSRDTEAFF
TRBV5-1	TRBJ2-7	15	CASSMGTGALNEQYF
TRBV14	TRBJ2-7	16	CASSHGTSGKIYEQYF
TRBV10-3	TRBJ2-2	15	CAIRPDRVADGELFF
TRBV30	TRBJ2-3	16	CAWSLGTSERTDTQYF
TRBV4-2	TRBJ1-2	14	CASSQGTQGYGYTF
TRBV15	TRBJ1-4	17	CATSRGQGFSTNEKLFF
TRBV4-3	TRBJ2-3	17	CASSQGPVGTTLGTQYF
TRBV30	TRBJ2-4	16	CAWRDSGVLAKNIQYF
TRBV5-4	TRBJ1-2	15	CASSQGTGGNYGYTF
TRBV7-2	TRBJ2-7	14	CASSEDRSNYEQYF
TRBV5-4	TRBJ2-7	14	CASSWGDRGYEQYF
TRBV6-1	TRBJ1-1	12	CASIPTAYEAFF
TRBV5-4	TRBJ1-5	15	CASSLDQGAHQPQHF
TRBV28	TRBJ1-2	12	CASSPGGNGYTF
TRBV4-3	TRBJ2-7	10	CASSQEKSCF
TRBV27	TRBJ1-4	16	CASSRGGLRRYEKLFF
TRBV5-1	TRBJ2-7	13	CASSLAGEYEQYF
TRBV6-1	TRBJ1-5	14	CASWHRAPNQPQHF
TRBV27	TRBJ1-2	14	CASSLVQGMYGYTF
TRBV7-8	TRBJ2-2	14	CASRRRGYTGELFF
TRBV27	TRBJ1-1	15	CASTQGQGLNTEAFF
TRBV6-5	TRBJ2-1	15	CASSYGGGSNNEQFF
TRBV7-6	TRBJ2-7	13	CASSPYLRDEQYF
TRBV5-6	TRBJ2-3	15	CASSLGTHSTDTQYF
TRBV5-4	TRBJ2-7	14	CASSLETGDYEQYF